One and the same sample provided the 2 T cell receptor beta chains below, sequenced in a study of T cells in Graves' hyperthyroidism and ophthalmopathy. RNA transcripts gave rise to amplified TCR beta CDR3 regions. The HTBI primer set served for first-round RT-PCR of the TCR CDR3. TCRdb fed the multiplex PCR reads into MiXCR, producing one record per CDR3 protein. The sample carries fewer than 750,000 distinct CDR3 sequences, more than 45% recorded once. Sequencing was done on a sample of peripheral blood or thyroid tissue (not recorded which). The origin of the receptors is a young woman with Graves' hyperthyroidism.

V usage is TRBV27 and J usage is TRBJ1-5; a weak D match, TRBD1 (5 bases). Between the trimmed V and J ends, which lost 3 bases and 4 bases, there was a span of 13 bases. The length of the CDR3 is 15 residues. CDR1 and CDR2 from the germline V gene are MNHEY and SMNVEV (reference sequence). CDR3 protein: CASSLGRAWNQPQHF. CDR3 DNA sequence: TGTGCCAGCAGTTTGGGCAGGGCGTGGAATCAGCCCCAGCATTTT.

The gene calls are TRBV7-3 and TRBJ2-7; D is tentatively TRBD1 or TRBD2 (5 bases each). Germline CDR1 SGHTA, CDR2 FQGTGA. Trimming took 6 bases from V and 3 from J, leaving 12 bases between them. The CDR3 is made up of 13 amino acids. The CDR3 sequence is CASSFRDGYEQYF. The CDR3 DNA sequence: TGTGCCAGCAGTTTCCGGGACGGCTACGAGCAGTACTTC.